A single sample is the source of the 23 T cell receptor beta chains below, sequenced in a study of blood T cell repertoires in COVID-19. Only in-frame clones appear in the TCRdb table, and some are missing; sequencing was by immunoSEQ multiplex PCR. Of around 170,000 clones detected, about 90% appear once; the ten largest clones hold roughly 3.1%. Sequencing was carried out using peripheral blood. Receptors originate from a man aged 60 to 75 with acute or convalescent COVID-19.

The chain carries TRBV27 and TRBJ2-1; 7 positions match TRBD1. V shed 3 bases and J 9 bases; nucleotides not matched to a gene: 2. Germline V gene data show CDR1 as MNHEY and CDR2 as SMNVEV (reference sequence). This CDR3 is built from 12 residues. CDR3 DNA sequence: TGTGCCAGCAGTTTCGGGACAGCTGAGCAGTTCTTC. It specifies CASSFGTAEQFF.

In DNA, the CDR3 is TGCAGCGTTGTTGGAGCTAGCGGGGGTCCCCCATGGTTCTTC. Translating gives CSVVGASGGPPWFF. The chain carries TRBV29-1 and TRBJ2-1; TRBD2 matches 10 bases. Germline CDR1 and CDR2: SQVTM and ANQGSEA. The CDR3 has 14 amino acids. Unmatched junction bases numbered 15, after V lost 4 bases and J lost 15 bases.

This rearrangement joins TRBV23-1 to TRBJ2-2, with D hard to call. TRBV23-1 is filed as an ORF, its function uncertain. V was cut by 1 base and J by 5 bases, with 11 bases left in between. The CDR3 sequence is 15 residues long. The CDR3 region has the DNA TGCGCCAGCAGTCAATTGGAACCGGAGACCGGGGAGCTGTTTTTT. Translation: CASSQLEPETGELFF.

The rearrangement uses TRBV7-2 and TRBJ1-2; D is perhaps TRBD1 (5 bases). Germline V gives CDR1 SGHTA, CDR2 FQGNSA. Trimming stripped 5 bases from V and 4 bases from J, with 17 bases between. The CDR3 loop spans 15 amino acids. CDR3 loop: CASSPGLTRTYGYTF. The CDR3 coding sequence is TGTGCCAGCAGCCCAGGGCTCACAAGGACCTATGGCTACACCTTC. Drawing the rest from reference TRBV7-2 and TRBJ1-2, the complete variable domain is GAGVSQSPSNKVTEKGKDVELRCDPISGHTALYWYRQSLGQGLEFLIYFQGNSAPDKSGLPSDRFSAERTGGSVSTLTIQRTQQEDSAVYLCASSPGLTRTYGYTFGSGTRLTVV.

This CDR3 reads CASSEGQKHGYTF. In DNA form, the CDR3 reads TGTGCCAGCAGTGAGGGACAGAAACATGGCTACACCTTC. V and J are TRBV2 and TRBJ1-2; TRBD1 aligns across 7 bases. Germline V gives CDR1 SNHLY, CDR2 FYNNEI. Unmatched junction bases numbered 4, after V lost 3 bases and J lost 6 bases. The CDR3 runs 13 residues.

CDR3 sequence: CSPVTTGITANTGELFF. The CDR3 DNA sequence: TGCAGCCCAGTTACTACAGGGATCACCGCGAACACCGGGGAGCTGTTTTTT. The chain combines TRBV29-1 with TRBJ2-2; D possibly corresponds to TRBD1 (6 bases). The ends were cut back, 8 bases at V and 0 bases at J, with 22 bases in the middle. This CDR3 is 17 amino acids long. Germline CDR1 is SQVTM and CDR2 is ANQGSEA.

The chain joins TRBV7-9 to TRBJ1-6, with TRBD1 matching over 7 bases. The CDR3 has 13 amino acids. V gave up 7 bases and J gave up 6 bases; unmatched junction bases: 3. Per germline, CDR1 SEHNR and CDR2 FQNEAQ (reference sequence). This CDR3 is CASKGAVNSPLHF. The DNA of the CDR3 is TGTGCCAGCAAGGGGGCTGTTAATTCACCCCTCCACTTT.

The gene calls are TRBV30 and TRBJ2-7; no firm D call. The CDR3 extends over 12 amino acids. The germline V gene has CDR1 GTSNPN and CDR2 SVGIG (reference sequence). V gave up 3 bases and J gave up 1 base, with 7 bases separating them. The chain's CDR3 is CAWRIGSYEQYF. DNA for the CDR3: TGTGCCTGGAGGATCGGGTCCTACGAGCAGTACTTC. The variable domain in full, completed from reference TRBV30 and TRBJ2-7, reads SQTIHQWPATLVQPVGSPLSLECTVEGTSNPNLYWYRQAAGRGLQLLFYSVGIGQISSEVPQNLSASRPQDRQFILSSKKLLLSDSGFYLCAWRIGSYEQYFGPGTRLTVT.

The rearrangement uses TRBV2 and TRBJ1-5, with a possible D match to TRBD1 (5 bases). Germline values: CDR1 SNHLY, CDR2 FYNNEI. The CDR3 totals 15 residues. V was trimmed by 5 bases and J by 4 bases, leaving 15 bases between them. This chain's CDR3 is CASSPDNLTNQPQHF. In DNA, the CDR3 is TGTGCCAGCAGTCCGGACAACCTTACTAATCAGCCCCAGCATTTT.

The V and J genes are TRBV10-3 and TRBJ2-1; 8 bases are a match to TRBD2. Germline trimming cut 11 bases from V and 7 bases from J; bases unmatched to any gene: 7. Germline-derived CDR1 and CDR2 are ENHRY and SYGVKD. The CDR3 is 12 amino acids. The CDR3 DNA reads as TGTGCCCTCGGGAGGGGTCCTAATGAGCAGTTCTTC. Amino acids: CALGRGPNEQFF.

This chain uses TRBV11-2 with TRBJ2-3, with 12 positions matching TRBD2. This CDR3 has 17 amino acids. V was pared by 0 bases and J by 5 bases, with 6 bases of the junction left unmatched. CDR1 is SGHAT, CDR2 FQNNGV, per germline. CDR3 residues: CASSLDASGGARDTQYF. The CDR3 region has the DNA TGTGCCAGCAGCTTAGATGCTAGCGGGGGGGCCCGAGATACGCAGTATTTT.

The chain combines TRBV2 with TRBJ1-3, with D tentatively TRBD1 (5 bases). Trimming shortened V by 6 bases and J by 1 base, and 13 bases separated the two germline ends. This CDR3 is 15 amino acids long. Germline values: CDR1 SNHLY, CDR2 FYNNEI. The chain's CDR3 is CASSARRVSGNTIYF. CDR3 sequence (DNA): TGTGCCAGCAGCGCCCGCAGGGTTTCTGGAAACACCATATATTTT.

This clone was seen a few times. This sequence joins TRBV6-5 and TRBJ2-1, with D possibly matching TRBD2 (5 bases). This CDR3 spans 14 amino acids. Germline lookup yields CDR1 MNHEY and CDR2 SVGAGI. Trimming pared 6 bases from V and 5 bases from J, leaving 14 bases between. The CDR3 DNA reads as TGTGCCAGCAGAAATAGCCTAGCAGACAATGAGCAGTTCTTC. Translating gives CASRNSLADNEQFF.

This clone was picked up a small number of times. The rearrangement uses TRBV4-2 and TRBJ1-1; possible D gene TRBD1, 5 bases. From germline, CDR1 is LGHNA and CDR2 YNFKEQ. This CDR3 region has 12 residues. Trimming took off 2 bases at V and 7 bases at J, with 8 bases between the two ends. This chain's CDR3 is CASSQTRDEAFF. CDR3 sequence (DNA): TGTGCCAGCAGCCAAACCAGGGATGAAGCTTTCTTT.

The chain couples TRBV27 to TRBJ1-1, with unresolved D. Looked up from germline, CDR1 is MNHEY and CDR2 is SMNVEV (reference sequence). This CDR3 has 15 amino acids. The V end lost 6 bases, the J end lost 1 base, and 15 bases lay between the germline ends. Here the CDR3 reads CASRIGGHGNTEAFF. The CDR3 DNA reads as TGTGCCAGCAGGATCGGTGGGCATGGGAACACTGAAGCTTTCTTT.

The chain carries TRBV10-2 and TRBJ1-1; no clear D. With 8 bases removed from V and 2 bases from J, the gap between germline ends came to 12 bases. The CDR3 extends over 13 amino acids. Germline CDR1 WSHSY, CDR2 SAAADI. This CDR3 is CASGQDFNTEAFF. Written as DNA, the CDR3 is TGCGCCAGCGGCCAGGACTTCAACACTGAAGCTTTCTTT.

This clone was observed once. The rearrangement joins TRBV4-1 to TRBJ2-7; 8 positions agree with TRBD1. The CDR3 has 14 residues. CDR1 is MGHRA and CDR2 is YSYEKL in the germline V gene. V lost 5 bases and J lost 3; bases outside the gene matches: 6. The CDR3, as DNA: TGCGCCAGCAGCACCGGGACAGGCTTCTACGAGCAGTACTTC. Residues: CASSTGTGFYEQYF.

V gene TRBV7-2 combines with J gene TRBJ1-5; 7 nucleotides match TRBD1. This CDR3 comprises 16 residues. Germline CDR1 and CDR2: SGHTA and FQGNSA. V gave up 5 bases and J gave up 4 bases; unmatched junction bases: 11. The CDR3 DNA sequence: TGTGCCAGCAGCCCCAGCTCAGCGGACAGGAATCAGCCCCAGCATTTT. It specifies CASSPSSADRNQPQHF.

This sequence joins TRBV10-3 and TRBJ2-3; possibly TRBD2 for D (6 bases). CDR1 is ENHRY, CDR2 SYGVKD, per germline. V lost 7 bases and J lost 0, with 11 bases in between. The CDR3 runs to 14 residues. The CDR3 nucleotides read TGTGCCATCATGGCGGGATCTAGCACAGATACGCAGTATTTT. Protein: CAIMAGSSTDTQYF.

The chain's CDR3 is CASSPNADNQPQHF. DNA of the CDR3: TGTGCCAGCTCACCAAACGCAGATAATCAGCCCCAGCATTTT. The chain couples TRBV18 to TRBJ1-5, with D hard to call. Trimming left V 2 bases short and J 4 bases short, with 9 bases between. This CDR3 contains 14 residues. Germline values: CDR1 KGHSH, CDR2 LQKENI.

The table lists this clone with a few counts. This CDR3 is CATFDSGGYNEQFF. The CDR3 coding sequence is TGTGCCACTTTCGACTCGGGGGGCTACAATGAGCAGTTCTTC. The chain uses TRBV6-5 and TRBJ2-1; 7 bases match TRBD2. From germline, CDR1 is MNHEY and CDR2 SVGAGI. The CDR3 extends over 14 amino acids. V shed 10 bases and J 3 bases; nucleotides not matched to a gene: 9.

The chain uses TRBV19 and TRBJ1-6; D gene ambiguous. CDR1 and CDR2 (germline): LNHDA, SQIVND (reference sequence). V was clipped by 7 bases and J by 7 bases, with 14 bases between them. The CDR3 has 14 residues. Written as DNA, the CDR3 is TGTGCCAGTACTACTAGGGTATTCAATTCACCCCTCCACTTT. Amino acid sequence: CASTTRVFNSPLHF. Full variable domain (outside the CDR3, taken from reference TRBV19 and TRBJ1-6): DGGITQSPKYLFRKEGQNVTLSCEQNLNHDAMYWYRQDPGQGLRLIYYSQIVNDFQKGDIAEGYSVSREKKESFPLTVTSAQKNPTAFYLCASTTRVFNSPLHFGNGTRLTVT.

The chain carries TRBV10-3 and TRBJ2-1, with 7 bases that match TRBD1. The CDR3 is made up of 18 amino acids. Trimming cost V 0 bases and J 7 bases; bases outside gene matches: 15. Germline assignment: CDR1 ENHRY and CDR2 SYGVKD. The CDR3 bases are TGTGCCATCAGTGAGTCCCAGACAGGGTCCCGCGGGCGGAATGAGCAGTTCTTC. It yields the protein CAISESQTGSRGRNEQFF.